What follows are 5 T cell receptor beta chains derived from one specimen sequenced in a study of T cell responses to AZD1222 COVID-19 vaccine. Profiled with immunoSEQ multiplex PCR; TCRdb holds only in-frame clones, not every one. The repertoire holds roughly 96,000 clones, with about 88% as singletons. Here the sequenced sample was peripheral blood, taken on day 0 of AZD1222 vaccination. All receptors derive from an adult in good health.

The chain couples TRBV27 to TRBJ1-1, with TRBD1 matching over 7 bases. The CDR3 is 15 residues long. With V trimmed by 6 bases and J by 3 bases, 10 bases remained unmatched. Germline V gives CDR1 MNHEY, CDR2 SMNVEV (reference sequence). CDR3 sequence: CASSFRQGGDTEAFF. The CDR3 nucleotides read TGTGCCAGCAGCTTCCGACAGGGTGGGGACACTGAAGCTTTCTTT.

The rearrangement links TRBV27 to TRBJ2-5; TRBD2 matches 12 bases. The CDR3 extends over 18 amino acids. Germline loops: CDR1 MNHEY, CDR2 SMNVEV (reference sequence). Germline trimming cut 2 bases from V and 0 bases from J; bases unmatched to any gene: 7. CDR3 sequence reads: CASSLGRLAGGDQETQYF. DNA for the CDR3: TGTGCCAGCAGTTTAGGTAGGCTAGCGGGGGGGGACCAAGAGACCCAGTACTTC.

J is TRBJ1-1 and V is TRBV6-5; no clear D. The CDR3 runs to 12 residues. From germline, CDR1 is MNHEY and CDR2 SVGAGI. Trimming left V 6 bases short and J 6 bases short, with 11 bases between. CDR3 loop: CASRGYVSEAFF. Here the CDR3 DNA reads TGTGCCAGCAGAGGCTATGTTTCTGAAGCTTTCTTT.

This chain links TRBV7-6 with TRBJ1-1; D may be TRBD1 (6 bases). CDR3 length: 14 residues. Trimming took 5 bases from V and 4 from J, leaving 14 bases between them. Germline V gene sequence: CDR1 SGHVS, CDR2 FNYEAQ. The CDR3 nucleotides read TGTGCCAGCAGCCCGGAGCTACAGGGCACTGAAGCTTTCTTT. It encodes CASSPELQGTEAFF. Filled out from reference TRBV7-6 and TRBJ1-1, the complete variable domain reads GAGVSQSPRYKVTKRGQDVALRCDPISGHVSLYWYRQALGQGPEFLTYFNYEAQQDKSGLPNDRFSAERPEGSISTLTIQRTEQRDSAMYRCASSPELQGTEAFFGQGTRLTVV.

The gene calls are TRBV7-2 and TRBJ1-1; tentatively, D is TRBD1 (6 bases). The germline V and J ends were trimmed by 3 bases and 5 bases, with 16 bases remaining between them. The germline V gene has CDR1 SGHTA and CDR2 FQGNSA. The CDR3 has 15 amino acids. CDR3 sequence: CASSFFSRGSTEAFF. The CDR3 nucleotides read TGTGCCAGCAGCTTTTTCTCCAGGGGTAGTACTGAAGCTTTCTTT.